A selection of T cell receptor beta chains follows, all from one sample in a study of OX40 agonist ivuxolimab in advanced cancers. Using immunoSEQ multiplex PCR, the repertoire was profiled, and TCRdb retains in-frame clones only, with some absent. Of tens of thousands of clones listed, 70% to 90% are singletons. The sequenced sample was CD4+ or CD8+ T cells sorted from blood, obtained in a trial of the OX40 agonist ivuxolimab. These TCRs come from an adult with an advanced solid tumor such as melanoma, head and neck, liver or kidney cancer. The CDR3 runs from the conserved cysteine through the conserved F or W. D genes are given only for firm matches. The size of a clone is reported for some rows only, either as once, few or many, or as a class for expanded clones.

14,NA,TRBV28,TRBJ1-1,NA,TGTGCCAGCAGTTTGGCCCCCATGAGCACTGAAGCTTTCTTT,CASSLAPMSTEAFF
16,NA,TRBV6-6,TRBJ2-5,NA,TGTGCCAGCAGTTACAATTCCGGGGCCATGCCTGGGACCCAGTACTTC,CASSYNSGAMPGTQYF
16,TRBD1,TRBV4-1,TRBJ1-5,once,TGCGCCAGCAGCCGGGAGGGAAGGACAGGAGGTCAGCCCCAGCATTTT,CASSREGRTGGQPQHF
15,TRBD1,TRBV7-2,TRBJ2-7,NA,TGTGCCAGCAGCTTAGAGTCCCAGGGGGTCTACGAGCAGTACTTC,CASSLESQGVYEQYF
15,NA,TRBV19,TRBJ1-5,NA,TGTGCCAGTAATTATGCGCCAGGGGGCAATCAGCCCCAGCATTTT,CASNYAPGGNQPQHF
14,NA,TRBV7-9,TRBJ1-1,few,TGTGCCAGCAGCCCTTTGCCCCCTCGTACTGAAGCTTTCTTT,CASSPLPPRTEAFF
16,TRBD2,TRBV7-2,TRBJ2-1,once,TGTGCCAGCAGCAGTTTTGCGGGAGGGGTCTACAATGAGCAGTTCTTC,CASSSFAGGVYNEQFF
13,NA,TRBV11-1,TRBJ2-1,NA,TGTGCCAGCAGCGCCGACACTTACAATGAGCAGTTCTTC,CASSADTYNEQFF
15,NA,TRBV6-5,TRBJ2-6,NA,TGTGCCAGCAGTTTACAGATCTCTGGGGCCAACGTCCTGACTTTC,CASSLQISGANVLTF
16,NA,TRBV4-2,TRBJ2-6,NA,TGTGCCAGCAGCCCGGACGGGGGCTCTGGGGCCAACGTCCTGACTTTC,CASSPDGGSGANVLTF
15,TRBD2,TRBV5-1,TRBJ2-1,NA,TGCGCCAGCAGCTTGGTCGGGACTAGCGGGGGTGAGCAGTTCTTC,CASSLVGTSGGEQFF
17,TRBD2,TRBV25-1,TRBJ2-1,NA,TGTGCCAGCGGGTCTCGGACTAGCGGGAGGGCGGGCAATGAGCAGTTCTTC,CASGSRTSGRAGNEQFF
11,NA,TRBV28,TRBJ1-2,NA,TGTGCCAGCAGATTAAGATATGGCTACACCTTC,CASRLRYGYTF
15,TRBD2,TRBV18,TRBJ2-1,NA,TGTGCCAGCTCAGCGACTAGCGGGAGCGTCAATGAGCAGTTCTTC,CASSATSGSVNEQFF
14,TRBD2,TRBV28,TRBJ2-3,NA,TGTGCCAGCATCGTTGGAGGGAGGGAAGATACGCAGTATTTT,CASIVGGREDTQYF
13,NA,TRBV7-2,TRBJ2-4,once,TGTGCCAGCAGCGAACCGGGCAAAAACATTCAGTACTTC,CASSEPGKNIQYF
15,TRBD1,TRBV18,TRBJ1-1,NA,TGTGCCAGCTCACCACCGCGGGGGGAGGGGGCAGAAGCTTTCTTT,CASSPPRGEGAEAFF
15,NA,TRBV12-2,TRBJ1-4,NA,TGTGCAAGTCGCCCTAAGCTAAGGGGGAATGAAAAACTGTTTTTT,CASRPKLRGNEKLFF
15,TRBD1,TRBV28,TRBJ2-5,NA,TGTGCCAGCAGTGGGGAAGGGACAGGGGAAGAGACCCAGTACTTC,CASSGEGTGEETQYF
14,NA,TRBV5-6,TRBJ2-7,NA,TGTGCCAGCAGCTCACGACAGGTCCGCTACGAGCAGTACTTC,CASSSRQVRYEQYF
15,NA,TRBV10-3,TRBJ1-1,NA,TGTGCCATCAGTGGGCAGGGAGAGATGAACACTGAAGCTTTCTTT,CAISGQGEMNTEAFF
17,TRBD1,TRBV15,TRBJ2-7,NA,TGTGCCACCAGCAGAGCATCAGGAGGGACAGGGTATAACGAGCAGTACTTC,CATSRASGGTGYNEQYF
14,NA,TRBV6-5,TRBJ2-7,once,TGTGCCAGCAGTTACTCGTCCGGGGCTCGCGAGCAGTACTTC,CASSYSSGAREQYF
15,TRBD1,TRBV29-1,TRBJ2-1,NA,TGCAGCGTACGACCGGGACAGGCTTCCTACAATGAGCAGTTCTTC,CSVRPGQASYNEQFF
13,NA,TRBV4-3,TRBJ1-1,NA,TGCGCCAGCAGCCAAGATCTGGGGTCTGAAGCTTTCTTT,CASSQDLGSEAFF
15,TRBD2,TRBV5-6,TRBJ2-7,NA,TGTGCCAGCAGCTTCTTTAGCGGGGGAGACTACGAGCAGTACTTC,CASSFFSGGDYEQYF
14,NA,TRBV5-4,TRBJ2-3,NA,TGTGCCAGCAGAAGGGAACAGCGCACAGATACGCAGTATTTT,CASRREQRTDTQYF
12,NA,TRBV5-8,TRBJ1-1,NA,TGTGCCAGCAGCTTGGAGGACTTGGCAGCTTTCTTT,CASSLEDLAAFF
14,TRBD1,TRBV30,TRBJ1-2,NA,TGTGCCTGGAGGTACAGGGGGGTGGACTATGGCTACACCTTC,CAWRYRGVDYGYTF
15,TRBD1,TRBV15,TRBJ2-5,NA,TGTGCCACCGCAACCGGGACAGGGGCGGCAGAGACCCAGTACTTC,CATATGTGAAETQYF
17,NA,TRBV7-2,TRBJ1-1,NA,TGTGCCAGCAGCTTAGACAGGGTCTGGGGTACTTGGACTGAAGCTTTCTTT,CASSLDRVWGTWTEAFF
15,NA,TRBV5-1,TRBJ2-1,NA,TGCGCCAGCAGCTTGGAGCCGGGAACTTACAATGAGCAGTTCTTC,CASSLEPGTYNEQFF
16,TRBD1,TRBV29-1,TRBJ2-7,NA,TGCAGCGTTGTGCTACCCGGCAGGGGGCTCCCCTACGAGCAGTACTTC,CSVVLPGRGLPYEQYF
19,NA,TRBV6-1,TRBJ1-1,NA,TGTGCCAGCAGTGGCAGGGGAATTGTGGACCCTGTCCATACAGGTGAAGCTTTCTTT,CASSGRGIVDPVHTGEAFF
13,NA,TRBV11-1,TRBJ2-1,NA,TGTGCCAGCAGCTTAAGCCGTCACAATGAGCAGTTCTTC,CASSLSRHNEQFF
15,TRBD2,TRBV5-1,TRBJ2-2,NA,TGCGCCAGCAGTAGGACTAGCGGATCTACCGGGGAGCTGTTTTTT,CASSRTSGSTGELFF
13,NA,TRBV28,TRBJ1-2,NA,TGTGCCAGCCGGGGCAACGGGAACTATGGCTACACCTTC,CASRGNGNYGYTF
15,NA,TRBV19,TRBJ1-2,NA,TGTGCCAGTAGTATAGATCAAGGAGGATCCTATGGCTACACCTTC,CASSIDQGGSYGYTF
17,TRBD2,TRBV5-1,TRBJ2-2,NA,TGCGCCAGCAGCTCACAAGCGGGAGGGATAAAAACCGGGGAGCTGTTTTTT,CASSSQAGGIKTGELFF
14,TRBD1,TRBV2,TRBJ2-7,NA,TGTGCCAGCAGACCGGGACAGGCCTCCTACGAGCAGTACTTC,CASRPGQASYEQYF
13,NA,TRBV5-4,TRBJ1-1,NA,TGTGCCAGCAGCTTGGATAGGAACACTGAAGCTTTCTTT,CASSLDRNTEAFF
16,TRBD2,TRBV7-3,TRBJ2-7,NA,TGTGCCAGCAGCAGAGGGACTAGCGGGAGGGATAACGAGCAGTACTTC,CASSRGTSGRDNEQYF
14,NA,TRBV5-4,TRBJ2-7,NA,TGTGCCAGCAGCTCACGACAGGTCCGCTACGAGCAGTACTTC,CASSSRQVRYEQYF
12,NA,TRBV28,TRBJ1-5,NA,TGTGCCAGCTACATACCCAACCAGCCCCAGCATTTT,CASYIPNQPQHF
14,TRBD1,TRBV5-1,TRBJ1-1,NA,TGCGCCAGCAGCCCGATCGGGACAGGCCCTGAAGCTTTCTTT,CASSPIGTGPEAFF